This record covers a single T cell receptor beta chain. Its antigen is unknown. The sample originates from a study of identifying expanded T cells in peripheral blood. Study-level findings and limits: Variance in clone template counts between two-week samples significantly increased with total template count across all healthy donors.

Clones were read by immunoSEQ multiplex PCR, and TCRdb kept only the in-frame ones, dropping some. Here the sample spans tens of thousands of clones, 89% being singletons. The CDR3 has 15 residues. Trimming removed 6 bases at V and 0 bases at J, with 14 bases between. The germline CDR1 and CDR2 sequences are MNHEY and SVGAGI. During the collection period, no donor immune events like infections were recorded. This clonotype originated in a person aged 18-69 years in good health. The rearrangement joins TRBV6-5 to TRBJ1-1, with D perhaps TRBD1 (6 bases). Source material: blood. In nucleotides, the CDR3 is TGTGCCAGCAGGATCTCGACAGGATTGAACACTGAAGCTTTCTTT. It codes for CASRISTGLNTEAFF.